Sequencing of this TCR beta chain was carried out in a study of Tregs in tolerant kidney transplant recipients (dated 2019 in TCRdb). About the study as a whole: The study applied TCRbeta sequencing to find donor-specific regulatory T cells before combined kidney and bone marrow transplantation and then followed those same cells after transplant. TCRbeta repertoire sequencing was used in a few healthy controls to compare several ways of expanding Tregs specific for an allogeneic donor. What the work shows at the level of the full study, not this receptor alone: The study was constrained by small patient numbers, and validation of the findings is required in larger populations and under other immunosuppression protocols. The most biologically relevant and donor-specific TCRbeta repertoire appeared to be identified by expanding Tregs with activated donor B cells. Biological reproducibility was not directly assessed, although technical replication error appeared to be minimal.

Regarding this clone: The antigen it binds to is not known. Qualities for individual bases were not recorded, and no much larger clone is one base off.

For TCRbeta CDR3 sequencing, genomic DNA from the sorted cells was extracted using the QIAGEN DNeasy Blood and Tissue Kit. High-throughput TCRbeta CDR3 sequencing, including PCR amplification with bias correction and internal controls, was performed commercially through immunoSEQ. In the source study's methods: Unique productive TCRbeta sequences were defined by CDR3 nucleotide sequence when primers matched and otherwise by CDR3 amino acid sequence together with Vbeta and Jbeta genes. As a correction for sorting error, sequences shared between sorted populations at a frequency ratio of 2:1 or less were discarded, and the remaining shared sequences were assigned to the higher population. Sequences were defined as donor-reactive when expanded at least 5-fold in CFSE-low cells versus unstimulated cells and present at a frequency of at least 0.01% in CFSE-low cells. Jensen-Shannon divergence, calculated on the top 100 TCRbeta sequences ranked by frequency, was used to quantify repertoire divergence. For samples with multiple sequencing runs, sorting error was corrected in each run separately before the runs were combined. TCRdb obtained this table from immuneACCESS and retained in-frame rearrangements with V and J assigned. These tables miss some clones; where compared with another copy, unresolved V genes account for less than half of the shortfall, and the remainder is unexplained. The V and J calls and clone size are taken from that table; D and trimming were inferred from the DNA. The sample profile shows 100,000 to 150,000 clones; about 90% of them were found once. Of the sample, approximately 0.59% is held by the ten largest clones.

Germline trimming: 5 bases from V, 2 bases from J; junction bases outside gene matches: 8. The germline V gene (reference sequence) sets CDR1 to LNHDA and CDR2 to SQIVND. The CDR3 measures 17 amino acids from cysteine to phenylalanine. The CDR3 DNA has 51 bases and is translated from base 1. Unstimulated Tregs (CD4+CD25+CD127-), CD4+ non-Tregs (CD4+CD25-), CD4 and CD8 cells were FACS-sorted from thawed PBMCs. Blood from healthy controls was obtained either as purchased buffy coats or from healthy volunteers. Healthy control blood was processed to PBMCs by Ficoll density gradient and cryopreserved, and patient PBMCs were collected before and after transplant.

In this chain, TRBV19 is recombined with TRBJ1-5; TRBD1 matches 11 bases in the middle. Sequencing used CD4+ T cells from blood. This receptor was identified in a human donor in good health. The CDR3 amino acid sequence is: CASSPRTGGTGNQPQHF. The DNA reads as follows: TGTGCCAGTAGTCCTCGGACAGGGGGCACAGGCAATCAGCCCCAGCATTTT.